Below, one T cell receptor (beta chain) is given with its context. The entry originates in a study of CD8+CD57+ T cells in acquired aplastic anemia. CDR3 and TCR beta VDJ profiling relied on genomic DNA as the template. One entry per CDR3 protein results from TCRdb running MiXCR on the reads. Here the sample spans 400,000 to 450,000 distinct CDR3 sequences, just under 70% being singletons. V gave up 3 bases and J gave up 8 bases; unmatched junction bases: 6. Germline V lookup: CDR1 LNHDA, CDR2 SQIVND (reference sequence). This CDR3 is 13 amino acids long. Sequencing was done on a sample of sorted CD4+, CD8+, or CD8+CD57+ T cells (not recorded which) from PBMCs. The chain joins TRBV19 to TRBJ1-2; TRBD1 agrees at 7 bases. The clonotype comes from a human donor in good health, serving as a control. The CDR3 bases are TGTGCCAGTAGTATCGAGGGGGCATGGGGCTACACCTTC. This codes for CASSIEGAWGYTF.